This TCR beta chain was sequenced in a study of beta chain features in type 1 diabetes. Findings and caveats of the study: Moderately but significantly shorter TCRB CDR3s were found in Type 1 diabetes patients in all four CD4+ subsets.

In regard to this clone: The antigen remains undetermined.

The germline V gene encodes CDR1 SGHAT and CDR2 FQNNGV. Trimming took 6 bases from V and 1 from J, leaving 12 bases between them. The CDR3 is made up of 15 amino acids. Expressed TCRB transcripts were sequenced after all isolated RNA was converted to cDNA. Generated by immunoSEQ multiplex PCR, the TCRdb table keeps only in-frame clones and is missing some. The sample has approximately 120,000 clones; around 15% are singletons. The V and J genes are TRBV11-2 and TRBJ2-2; a weak D match, TRBD2 (6 bases). This receptor was obtained from a man younger than 35 with type 1 diabetes. The sequencing input was central memory CD4+ T cells from blood. Here the CDR3 DNA reads TGTGCCAGCAGTACGTTGGGAGGGAACACCGGGGAGCTGTTTTTT. Protein: CASSTLGGNTGELFF.